This T cell receptor beta chain was captured in a study of T cell responses to AZD1222 COVID-19 vaccine. Findings of the study overall: Repertoires were obtained solely post-peak T cell response.

Assay: immunoSEQ multiplex PCR; the TCRdb copy retains only in-frame clones and omits some. The table shows about 120,000 clones, with roughly 90% occurring only once. The CDR3 is 14 residues long. V lost 6 bases and J lost 1, with 7 bases in between. Germline V lookup: CDR1 PRHDT, CDR2 FYEKMQ (reference sequence). In the case of this clone: Its antigen is unidentified.

This specimen consisted of peripheral blood, obtained on day 0 of AZD1222 vaccination. The chain has TRBV13 and TRBJ1-6; tentative D call: TRBD1 (5 bases). This sequence was found in an adult in good health. The CDR3 nucleotides read TGTGCCAGCAGTACAGGATCCTATAATTCACCCCTCCACTTT. Protein product: CASSTGSYNSPLHF.